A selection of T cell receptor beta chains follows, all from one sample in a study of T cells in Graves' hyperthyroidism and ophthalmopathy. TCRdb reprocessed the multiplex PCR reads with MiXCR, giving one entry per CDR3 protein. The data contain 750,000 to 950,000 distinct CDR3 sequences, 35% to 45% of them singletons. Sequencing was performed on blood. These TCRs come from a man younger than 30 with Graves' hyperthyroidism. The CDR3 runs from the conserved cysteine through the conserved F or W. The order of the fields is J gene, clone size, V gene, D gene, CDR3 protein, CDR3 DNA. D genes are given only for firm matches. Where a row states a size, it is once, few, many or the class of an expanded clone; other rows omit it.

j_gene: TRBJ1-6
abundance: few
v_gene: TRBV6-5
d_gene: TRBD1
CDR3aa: CASSYSDRGGTSPLHF
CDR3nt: TGTGCCAGCAGTTACTCGGACAGGGGGGGGACTTCACCCCTCCACTTT

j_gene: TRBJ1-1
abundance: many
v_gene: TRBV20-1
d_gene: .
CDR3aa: CSPFRGTEAFF
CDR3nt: TGCAGTCCCTTCAGGGGCACTGAAGCTTTCTTT

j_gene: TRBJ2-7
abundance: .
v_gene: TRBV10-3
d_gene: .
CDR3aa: CASRFATYEQYF
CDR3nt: TGTGCCAGCAGGTTCGCGACCTACGAGCAGTACTTC

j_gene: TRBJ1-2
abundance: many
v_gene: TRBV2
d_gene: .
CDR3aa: CASSDTYGYTF
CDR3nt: TGTGCCAGCAGTGACACCTATGGCTACACCTTC

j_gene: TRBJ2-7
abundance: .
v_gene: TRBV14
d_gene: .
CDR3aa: CASSLLVGKPYEQYF
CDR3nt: TGTGCCAGCAGCCTCCTGGTGGGGAAGCCCTACGAGCAGTACTTC

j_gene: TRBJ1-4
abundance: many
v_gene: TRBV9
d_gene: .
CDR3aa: CASSVGLRQNEKLFF
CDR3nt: TGTGCCAGCAGCGTAGGGCTTCGACAGAATGAAAAACTGTTTTTT

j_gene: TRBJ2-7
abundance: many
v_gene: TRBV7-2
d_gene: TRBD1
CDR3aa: CASRDRRNYEQYF
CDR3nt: TGTGCCAGCCGGGACAGGCGGAACTACGAGCAGTACTTC

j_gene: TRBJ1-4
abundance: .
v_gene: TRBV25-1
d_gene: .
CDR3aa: CASSESGTVDEKLFF
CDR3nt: TGTGCCAGCAGTGAATCAGGGACGGTAGATGAAAAACTGTTTTTT

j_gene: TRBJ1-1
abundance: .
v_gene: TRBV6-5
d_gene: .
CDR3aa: CASSYSNWGNTEAFF
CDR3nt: TGTGCCAGCAGTTACTCGAATTGGGGGAACACTGAAGCTTTCTTT

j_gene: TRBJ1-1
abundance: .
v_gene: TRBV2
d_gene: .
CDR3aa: CASSPQGLVTEAFF
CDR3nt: TGTGCCAGCTCTCCTCAGGGGTTGGTCACTGAAGCTTTCTTT

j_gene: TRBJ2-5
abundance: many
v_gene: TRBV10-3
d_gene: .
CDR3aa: CAISERETQYF
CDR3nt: TGTGCCATCAGTGAAAGGGAGACCCAGTACTTC

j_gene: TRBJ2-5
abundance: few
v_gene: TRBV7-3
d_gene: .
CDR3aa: CASSPPDSSEAQYF
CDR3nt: TGTGCCAGCTCACCTCCGGACTCATCTGAGGCCCAGTACTTC

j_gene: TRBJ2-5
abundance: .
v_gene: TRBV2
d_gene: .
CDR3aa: CASMTQYF
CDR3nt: TGTGCCAGCATGACCCAGTACTTC

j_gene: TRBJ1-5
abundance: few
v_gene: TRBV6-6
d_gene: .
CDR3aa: CASSYSVAGWGQPQHF
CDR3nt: TGTGCCAGCAGTTATTCCGTCGCGGGGTGGGGTCAGCCCCAGCATTTT

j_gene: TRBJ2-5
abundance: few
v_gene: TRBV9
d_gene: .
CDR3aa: CASSVSSKRETQYF
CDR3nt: TGTGCCAGCAGCGTCAGTTCTAAAAGGGAGACCCAGTACTTC

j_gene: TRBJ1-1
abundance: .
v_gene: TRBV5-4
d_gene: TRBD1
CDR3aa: CASSAPTGATEAFF
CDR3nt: TGTGCCAGCAGCGCACCGACAGGGGCGACTGAAGCTTTCTTT

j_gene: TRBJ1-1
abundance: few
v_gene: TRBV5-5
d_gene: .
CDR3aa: CASSLSGDLAFF
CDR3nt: TGTGCCAGCAGCTTGTCGGGGGATCTAGCTTTCTTT

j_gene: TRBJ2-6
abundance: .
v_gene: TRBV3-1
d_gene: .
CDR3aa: CASSQEYSITGANVLTF
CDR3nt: TGTGCCAGCAGCCAAGAATACAGTATAACTGGGGCCAACGTCCTGACTTTC

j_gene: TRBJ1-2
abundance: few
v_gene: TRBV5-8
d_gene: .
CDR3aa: CASSLGPGAYYGYTF
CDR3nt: TGTGCCAGCAGCCTGGGACCCGGGGCCTACTATGGCTACACCTTC

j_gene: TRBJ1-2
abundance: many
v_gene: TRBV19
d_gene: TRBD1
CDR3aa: CASSILDRGRGYTF
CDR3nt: TGTGCCAGTAGTATCCTCGACAGGGGAAGGGGCTACACCTTC

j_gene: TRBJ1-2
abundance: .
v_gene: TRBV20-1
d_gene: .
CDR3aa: CSARRRNNYGYTF
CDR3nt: TGCAGTGCTAGGAGACGGAATAACTATGGCTACACCTTC

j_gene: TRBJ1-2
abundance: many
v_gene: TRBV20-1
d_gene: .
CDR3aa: CSAMDGGYYGYTF
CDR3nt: TGCAGTGCTATGGACGGAGGATATTATGGCTACACCTTC

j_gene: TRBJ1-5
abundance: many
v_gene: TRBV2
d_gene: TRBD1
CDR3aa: CASSRTGEGQPQHF
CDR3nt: TGTGCCAGCAGTAGGACAGGGGAAGGTCAGCCCCAGCATTTT

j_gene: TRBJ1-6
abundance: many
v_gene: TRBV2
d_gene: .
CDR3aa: CASSTRQSPPNSPLHF
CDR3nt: TGTGCCAGCAGTACCCGACAGAGCCCTCCTAATTCACCCCTCCACTTT

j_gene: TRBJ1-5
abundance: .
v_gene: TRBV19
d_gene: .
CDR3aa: CASSMTTDSPQHF
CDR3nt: TGTGCCAGTAGTATGACGACAGATTCACCCCAGCATTTT

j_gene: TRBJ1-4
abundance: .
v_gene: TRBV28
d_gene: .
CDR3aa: CASAGALVFTNEKLFF
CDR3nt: TGTGCCAGCGCCGGGGCGCTTGTTTTCACTAATGAAAAACTGTTTTTT

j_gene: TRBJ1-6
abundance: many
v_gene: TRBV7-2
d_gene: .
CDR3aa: CASSLVAQTPLHF
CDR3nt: TGTGCCAGCAGCTTAGTGGCGCAGACACCCCTCCACTTT

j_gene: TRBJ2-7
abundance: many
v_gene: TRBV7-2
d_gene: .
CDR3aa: CASSLRAGAIEQYF
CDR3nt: TGTGCCAGCAGCTTACGGGCGGGGGCTATCGAGCAGTACTTC

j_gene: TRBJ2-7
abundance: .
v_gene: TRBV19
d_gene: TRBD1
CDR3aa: CATSTGGAYEQYF
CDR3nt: TGTGCCACTTCGACAGGGGGGGCGTACGAGCAGTACTTC

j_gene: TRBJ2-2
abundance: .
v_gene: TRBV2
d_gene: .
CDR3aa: CASVYSENTGELFF
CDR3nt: TGTGCCAGCGTCTACAGCGAGAACACCGGGGAGCTGTTTTTT

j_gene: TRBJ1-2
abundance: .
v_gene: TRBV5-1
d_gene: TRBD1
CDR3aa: CASSSHRGHKLTNSGYTF
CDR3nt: TGCGCCAGCAGCTCCCACAGGGGACACAAGTTAACTAACTCTGGCTACACCTTC

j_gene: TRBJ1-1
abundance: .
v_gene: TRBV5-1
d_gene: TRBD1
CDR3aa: CASSPGTDTAFF
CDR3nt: TGCGCCAGCAGCCCGGGGACAGATACGGCTTTCTTT

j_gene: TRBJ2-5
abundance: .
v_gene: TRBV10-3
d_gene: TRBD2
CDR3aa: CAISESPTSGGLQETQYF
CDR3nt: TGTGCCATCAGTGAGTCACCGACTAGCGGGGGACTTCAAGAGACCCAGTACTTC

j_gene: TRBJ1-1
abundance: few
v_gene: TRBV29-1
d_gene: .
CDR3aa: CSARVGGDTEAFF
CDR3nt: TGCAGCGCCCGCGTGGGGGGGGACACTGAAGCTTTCTTT

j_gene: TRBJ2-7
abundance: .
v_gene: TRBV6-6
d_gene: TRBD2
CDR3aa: CASWGGAGNEQYF
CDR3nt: TGTGCCAGTTGGGGGGGAGCGGGAAACGAGCAGTACTTC

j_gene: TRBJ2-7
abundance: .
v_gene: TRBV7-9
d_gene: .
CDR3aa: CASTPKGRQYEQYF
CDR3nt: TGTGCCAGCACCCCCAAAGGGAGACAGTACGAGCAGTACTTC

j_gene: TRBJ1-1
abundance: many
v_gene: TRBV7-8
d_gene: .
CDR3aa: CASSHNTEAFF
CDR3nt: TGTGCCAGCAGCCATAACACTGAAGCTTTCTTT

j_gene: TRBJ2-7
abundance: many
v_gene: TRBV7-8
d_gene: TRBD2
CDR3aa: CASSLGLAVEQYF
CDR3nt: TGTGCCAGCAGCTTAGGTCTAGCGGTCGAGCAGTACTTC

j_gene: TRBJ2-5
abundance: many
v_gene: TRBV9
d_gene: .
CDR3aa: CASSVGTSYETQYF
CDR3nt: TGTGCCAGCAGCGTAGGAACGTCCTATGAGACCCAGTACTTC

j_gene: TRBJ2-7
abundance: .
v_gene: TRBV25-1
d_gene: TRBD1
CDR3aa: CTSSELGQGVSEQYF
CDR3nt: TGTACCAGCAGTGAATTGGGACAGGGAGTGAGTGAGCAGTACTTC

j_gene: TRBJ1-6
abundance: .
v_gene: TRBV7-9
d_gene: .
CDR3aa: CASSLGGRNNSPLHF
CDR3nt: TGTGCCAGCAGCTTAGGGGGACGGAACAATTCACCCCTCCACTTT

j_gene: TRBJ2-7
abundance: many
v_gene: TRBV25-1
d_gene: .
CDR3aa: CASSVGAGAYEQYF
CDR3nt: TGTGCCAGCAGTGTCGGGGCAGGTGCTTACGAGCAGTACTTC

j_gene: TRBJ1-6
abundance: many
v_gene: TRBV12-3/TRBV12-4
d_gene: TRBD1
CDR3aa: CASSDRAGSPLHF
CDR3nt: TGTGCCAGCAGTGACAGGGCCGGTTCACCCCTCCACTTT

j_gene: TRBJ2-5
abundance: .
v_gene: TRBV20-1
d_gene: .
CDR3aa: CSAPLQGALAETQYF
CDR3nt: TGCAGTGCTCCCCTGCAAGGGGCCCTTGCGGAGACCCAGTACTTC

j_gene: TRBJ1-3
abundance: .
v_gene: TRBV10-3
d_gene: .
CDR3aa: CAISESRRNTIYF
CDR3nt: TGTGCCATCAGTGAGTCACGGCGAAACACCATATATTTT

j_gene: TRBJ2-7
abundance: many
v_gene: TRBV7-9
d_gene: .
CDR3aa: CASSSAGIIVQYF
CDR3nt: TGTGCCAGCAGCTCCGCTGGGATTATCGTGCAGTACTTC

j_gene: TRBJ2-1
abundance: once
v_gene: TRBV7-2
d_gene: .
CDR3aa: CASSESGYNEQFF
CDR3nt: TGTGCCAGCAGCGAATCAGGGTACAATGAGCAGTTCTTC

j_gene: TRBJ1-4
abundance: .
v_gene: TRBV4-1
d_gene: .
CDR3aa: CASSQAASGNEKLFF
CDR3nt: TGCGCCAGCAGCCAAGCGGCCTCGGGGAATGAAAAACTGTTTTTT

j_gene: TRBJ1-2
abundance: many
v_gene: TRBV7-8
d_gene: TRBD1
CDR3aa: CASSLGRQGLLHGYTF
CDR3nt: TGTGCCAGCAGCTTAGGTAGACAGGGACTATTGCATGGCTACACCTTC

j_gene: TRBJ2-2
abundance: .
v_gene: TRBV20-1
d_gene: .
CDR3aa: CSARPITRPNTGELFF
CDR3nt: TGCAGTGCTAGACCTATTACTAGGCCCAACACCGGGGAGCTGTTTTTT

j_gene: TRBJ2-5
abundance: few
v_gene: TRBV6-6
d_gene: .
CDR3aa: CASRAGYMETQYF
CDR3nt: TGTGCCAGCAGGGCGGGGTACATGGAGACCCAGTACTTC

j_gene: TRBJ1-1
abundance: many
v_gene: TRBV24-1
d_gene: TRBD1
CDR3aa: CATSDSTGGIAFF
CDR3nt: TGTGCCACCAGTGATTCTACAGGGGGCATAGCTTTCTTT